Given below is one T cell receptor delta chain in context. The sample originates from a study of gamma-delta T cells after stem cell transplantation. This CDR3 is built from 12 residues. In germline, CDR1 is GEAIGNYY, CDR2 EKD. The J segment lost 8 bases and the V segment lost 5 bases, leaving 6 bases of the junction unmatched. With CATT, TCRdb re-called clones from the RT-PCR reads. The table includes 13,000 to 15,000 delta-chain clones, about 32% detected once. This sequence originates from a human donor. It is not recorded whose cells these are; they may come from a transplant donor. The chain combines TRDV2 with TRDJ1, with 8 nucleotides matching TRDD3. What was sequenced was gamma-delta T cells. The CDR3 protein is CACGPGYGKLIF. DNA for the CDR3: TGTGCCTGTGGCCCGGGATACGGCAAACTCATCTTT.